The 17 T cell receptor beta chains listed next were all sequenced from one sample in a study of T cell repertoires in cytomegalovirus infection. TCRdb used MiXCR to reprocess the reads, holding one entry per CDR3 protein. Of about 740,000 distinct CDR3 sequences listed, roughly 35% were seen once; the top ten hold around 3%. Sequences were obtained from PBMCs. All receptors come from a human donor in good health (CMV status not recorded). Some clones in this sample may be carry-over from other donors' samples.

About this clonotype: This could be a read error, since a much larger clone is one nucleotide away. The rearrangement links TRBV7-4 to TRBJ1-1; 9 bases match TRBD1. In germline, CDR1 is SGHVT, CDR2 SQSDAQ. This CDR3 is built from 17 residues. This CDR3 is CASSLATGGLPNTVAFF. The CDR3 DNA reads as TGTGCCAGCAGCTTAGCCACAGGGGGCCTCCCGAACACTGTAGCTTTCTTT.

The chain has TRBV12-3 or TRBV12-4 and TRBJ2-3, with TRBD1 identical over 9 bases. CDR3 length equals 15 residues. Trimming removed 1 base from V and 6 bases from J; junction bases left unmatched: 5. The CDR3, as DNA: TGTGCCAGCAGTTTAGTGGGGACAGGGTCGGATACGCAGTATTTT. It is translated as CASSLVGTGSDTQYF.

V gene TRBV28 combines with J gene TRBJ1-1, with 8 bases aligning to TRBD1. The V gene's germline CDR1 is MDHEN and CDR2 SYDVKM. Unmatched junction bases numbered 6, after V lost 6 bases and J lost 6 bases. This CDR3 contains 13 residues. The CDR3 sequence: CASRRTGIAEAFF. In nucleotides, the CDR3 is TGTGCCAGCAGGAGGACAGGGATCGCTGAAGCTTTCTTT.

The chain recombines TRBV28 with TRBJ1-4; tentatively, D is TRBD1 (5 bases). CDR1 MDHEN and CDR2 SYDVKM come from the germline V gene. The ends were cut back, 4 bases at V and 10 bases at J, with 16 bases in the middle. The CDR3 contains 14 residues. For the CDR3, the DNA is TGTGCCAGCAGTTACCAGGGAGGAAGGGGAAAACTGTTTTTT. This sequence encodes CASSYQGGRGKLFF.

Ten or more counts support this clonotype. The rearrangement links TRBV27 to TRBJ1-1; 7 bases map to TRBD1. From germline, CDR1 is MNHEY and CDR2 SMNVEV (reference sequence). Germline trimming cut 3 bases from V and 3 bases from J; bases unmatched to any gene: 7. This CDR3 has 15 residues. Here the CDR3 reads CASSFTGAKDTEAFF. The CDR3 region has the DNA TGTGCCAGCAGTTTCACAGGGGCGAAGGACACTGAAGCTTTCTTT.

V is TRBV20-1 and J is TRBJ2-5, with 7 bases fitting TRBD1. Germline CDR1 reads DFQATT; CDR2 reads SNEGSKA (reference sequence). V trimming: 0 bases; J trimming: 3 bases; junction bases outside the gene matches: 10. The CDR3 runs to 16 residues. The DNA of the CDR3 is TGCAGTGCTAGAGATCCCCTCCTGACAGGGAAAGAGACCCAGTACTTC. Amino acid sequence: CSARDPLLTGKETQYF.

A remark on this clonotype: The CDR3 does not close with the conserved phenylalanine or tryptophan, likely indicating a read error. The chain has TRBV6-6 and TRBJ2-7, with unresolved D. The germline V and J ends were trimmed by 5 bases and 0 bases, with 11 bases remaining between them. Germline loops: CDR1 MNHNY, CDR2 SVGAGI (reference sequence). There are 14 residues in the CDR3. The chain's CDR3 is CASSAVRYSYEQYL. CDR3 DNA sequence: TGTGCCAGCAGTGCTGTCAGATACTCCTACGAGCAGTACTTA.

The V and J genes are TRBV27 and TRBJ1-4, with 11 bases that match TRBD1. Germline CDR1 MNHEY, CDR2 SMNVEV (reference sequence). Losses at the gene ends were 5 bases for V and 10 bases for J; bases not matched to a gene: 6. The CDR3 loop spans 14 amino acids. This chain's CDR3 is CASSVTGTGGKLFF. Here the CDR3 DNA reads TGTGCCAGCAGTGTCACCGGGACAGGGGGAAAACTGTTTTTT.

Concerning this clonotype: A junction end diverges from the germline sequence, so it may reflect a read error. The chain couples TRBV7-6 to TRBJ1-2; D remains unclear. CDR1 is SGHVS, CDR2 FNYEAQ, per germline. CDR3 length: 15 residues. CDR3 nucleotide sequence: TGTGCCAGCAGCTTAGTGCCAGGAGATAACTATGGCTACCCCTTC. Its protein product is CASSLVPGDNYGYPF.

V gene TRBV18 combines with J gene TRBJ1-1; no definite D call. The CDR3 consists of 13 residues. The V end lost 4 bases, the J end lost 1 base, and 7 bases lay between the germline ends. Germline CDR1 KGHSH, CDR2 LQKENI. CDR3 protein: CASSRSGNTEAFF. CDR3 nucleotides: TGTGCCAGCTCACGGTCAGGGAACACTGAAGCTTTCTTT.

This sequence joins TRBV5-6 and TRBJ1-6, with D tentatively TRBD1 (5 bases). The V end was cut by 4 bases, the J end by 5 bases, with 13 bases between. The CDR3 length is 15 residues. Germline CDR1 and CDR2: SGHDT and YYEEEE. The DNA for the CDR3 is TGTGCCAGCAGCAGGGACGGGGGGGATAATTCACCCCTCCACTTT. This gives the protein CASSRDGGDNSPLHF.

V usage is TRBV28 and J usage is TRBJ2-7; no firm D call. The germline V gene encodes CDR1 MDHEN and CDR2 SYDVKM. This CDR3 contains 14 residues. With 4 bases removed from V and 2 bases from J, the gap between germline ends came to 12 bases. The CDR3 is CASSSFGVTYEQYF. CDR3 coding DNA: TGTGCCAGCAGTTCGTTCGGTGTCACCTACGAGCAGTACTTC. Together with reference TRBV28 and TRBJ2-7, the CDR3 gives the full variable domain: DVKVTQSSRYLVKRTGEKVFLECVQDMDHENMFWYRQDPGLGLRLIYFSYDVKMKEKGDIPEGYSVSREKKERFSLILESASTNQTSMYLCASSSFGVTYEQYFGPGTRLTVT.

This clonotype was counted a few times. This sequence joins TRBV7-6 and TRBJ1-1; a possible D gene is TRBD1 (5 bases). With 3 bases removed from V and 5 bases from J, the gap between germline ends came to 10 bases. CDR1 is SGHVS and CDR2 is FNYEAQ in the germline V gene. The CDR3 extends over 13 amino acids. For the CDR3, the DNA is TGTGCCAGCAGCTTCACAACAGGTACTGAAGCTTTCTTT. As protein: CASSFTTGTEAFF.

This clonotype was picked up a small number of times. CDR3: CASSQGTSGGRGTDTQYF. Here the CDR3 DNA reads TGCGCCAGCAGCCAAGGGACTAGCGGGGGCCGGGGCACAGATACGCAGTATTTT. V gene TRBV4-1 combines with J gene TRBJ2-3; TRBD2 matches at 13 bases. V lost 1 base and J lost 1; bases outside the gene matches: 5. Germline V gene lookup returns CDR1 MGHRA and CDR2 YSYEKL. The CDR3 sequence is 18 residues long.

This clonotype was found many times. The rearrangement links TRBV6-2 or TRBV6-3 to TRBJ1-5; D not certain. This CDR3 has 17 residues. Germline CDR1 is MNHEY and CDR2 is SVGEGT. V lost 2 bases and J lost 0, with 14 bases in between. CDR3 loop: CASSYEGDNFSNQPQHF. CDR3 sequence (DNA): TGTGCCAGCAGTTACGAGGGAGATAATTTTAGCAATCAGCCCCAGCATTTT.

The gene calls are TRBV6-5 and TRBJ1-5, with no clear D. This CDR3 is built from 14 residues. Trimming took 8 bases from V and 0 from J, leaving 11 bases between them. In germline, CDR1 is MNHEY, CDR2 SVGAGI. CDR3 DNA: TGTGCCAGCCAGCGACGAAATAGCAATCAGCCCCAGCATTTT. Translating it yields CASQRRNSNQPQHF.

A word on this clonotype: It is likely a read error, because the conserved phenylalanine at the end of the CDR3 is missing. This chain connects TRBV28 to TRBJ2-7, with 11 positions matching TRBD1. CDR1 is MDHEN, CDR2 SYDVKM, per germline. The V segment lost 2 bases and the J segment 6 bases; nucleotides outside the gene matches: 6. The CDR3 extends over 15 amino acids. This CDR3 reads CASSLGGQGESEQYL. CDR3 DNA: TGTGCCAGCAGTTTAGGGGGACAGGGGGAAAGCGAGCAGTACTTA.